Listed here are 31 T cell receptor beta chains from one sample, sequenced in a study of Ad26.COV2.S vaccination and SARS-CoV-2 variants. The treatment: around 19 received Ad26.COV2.S at low or high dose, single or two shots; about 5 received placebo; per-sample allocation not given. Material that was analyzed had been drawn on day 63 after the first vaccine or placebo injection. Generated by immunoSEQ multiplex PCR, the TCRdb table keeps only in-frame clones and is missing some. The top ten hold around 3% of the sample, which has a few hundred thousand clones, roughly 86% seen once. The source was peripheral blood, collected in a trial of Ad26.COV2.S vaccine versus placebo. The source is a person aged 18-65 years who received the Ad26.COV2.S COVID-19 vaccine or a placebo.

The chain links TRBV27 to TRBJ2-4, with 7 bases fitting TRBD2. Trimming removed 6 bases from V and 1 base from J; junction bases left unmatched: 6. The CDR3 sequence is 15 residues long. Germline CDR1 MNHEY, CDR2 SMNVEV (reference sequence). CDR3 sequence (DNA): TGTGCCAGCAGCCGGGGAGGGGCGGCCAAAAACATTCAGTACTTC. Amino acids: CASSRGGAAKNIQYF.

With respect to this clone: The same CDR3 arises from other DNA sequences in this sample as well. The chain links TRBV28 to TRBJ1-4; no reliable D call. Germline CDR1 MDHEN, CDR2 SYDVKM. This CDR3 spans 12 amino acids. V lost 2 bases, J lost 6 bases, and 4 bases lay in between. This CDR3 is CASSLSDEKLFF. The CDR3 DNA sequence: TGTGCCAGCAGTTTAAGTGATGAAAAACTGTTTTTT.

The chain couples TRBV4-2 to TRBJ1-6; D may be TRBD1 (5 bases). The CDR3 extends over 15 amino acids. Trimming left V 0 bases short and J 7 bases short, with 10 bases between. Germline V gene sequence: CDR1 LGHNA, CDR2 YNFKEQ. The CDR3 sequence is CASSQERGYNSPLHF. Here the CDR3 DNA reads TGTGCCAGCAGCCAAGAGAGGGGCTACAATTCACCCCTCCACTTT.

A single count supports this clone. The rearrangement uses TRBV7-2 and TRBJ2-7; 7 positions agree with TRBD2. Germline V gene sequence: CDR1 SGHTA, CDR2 FQGNSA. CDR3 length: 16 residues. J was trimmed by 2 bases and V by 4 bases; bases with no gene match: 11. In nucleotides, the CDR3 is TGTGCCAGCAGCTGGAGGGCTAGCGGAACCACCTACGAGCAGTACTTC. This translates into CASSWRASGTTYEQYF.

The table lists this clone with a count of one. V gene TRBV7-2 combines with J gene TRBJ1-1; tentatively, D is TRBD1 (5 bases). V lost 2 bases and J 12 bases, leaving 13 bases between the germline ends. This CDR3 has 12 residues. CDR1 is SGHTA and CDR2 is FQGNSA in the germline V gene. The CDR3 DNA reads as TGTGCCAGCAGCTTATGGGACGGGGGTTCTTTCTTT. Translation gives CASSLWDGGSFF.

A single count supports this clone. The V gene is TRBV29-1, the J gene TRBJ2-2, with D possibly called TRBD1 or TRBD2 (5 bases each). Trimming left V 7 bases short and J 3 bases short, with 6 bases between. Germline V gives CDR1 SQVTM, CDR2 ANQGSEA. This CDR3 has 11 residues. The CDR3 DNA reads as TGCAGCGCGGGACACACCGGGGAGCTGTTTTTT. It translates to CSAGHTGELFF.

The chain combines TRBV5-6 with TRBJ1-1; TRBD1 might be the D (6 bases). The germline CDR1 and CDR2 sequences are SGHDT and YYEEEE. CDR3 size: 12 residues. Trimming removed 0 bases from V and 10 bases from J, with 10 bases in between. CDR3 amino acids: CASSLGGLGAFF. The CDR3 DNA reads TGTGCCAGCAGCTTGGGGGGGCTTGGAGCTTTCTTT.

A single count supports this clone. This sequence joins TRBV2 and TRBJ1-6, with 7 bases lining up with TRBD1. Losses at the gene ends were 5 bases for V and 9 bases for J; bases not matched to a gene: 10. The CDR3 consists of 15 residues. Germline CDR1 SNHLY, CDR2 FYNNEI. CDR3 in amino acids: CASSRTGVGSSPLHF. The CDR3 DNA sequence: TGTGCCAGCAGTCGAACAGGGGTTGGGAGTTCACCCCTCCACTTT.

The chain couples TRBV28 to TRBJ1-2; D perhaps matches TRBD1 (5 bases). From germline, CDR1 is MDHEN and CDR2 SYDVKM. V lost 4 bases and J 8 bases, leaving 11 bases between the germline ends. This CDR3 is 12 amino acids long. The CDR3 region is CASSSGSGGYTF. The DNA of the CDR3 is TGTGCCAGCAGTTCAGGGTCAGGGGGCTACACCTTC.

The chain carries TRBV29-1 and TRBJ1-1; D uncertain. The CDR3 sequence is 13 residues long. Trimming shortened V by 3 bases and J by 0 bases, and 8 bases separated the two germline ends. The germline V gene has CDR1 SQVTM and CDR2 ANQGSEA. CDR3 sequence reads: CSVDKRLNTEAFF. CDR3 sequence (DNA): TGCAGCGTTGATAAAAGGTTGAACACTGAAGCTTTCTTT.

The chain carries TRBV6-5 and TRBJ1-1; the D gene is possibly TRBD1 (5 bases). CDR3 size: 14 residues. Deletions cut 8 bases from V and 1 base from J, with 14 bases between. The V gene's germline CDR1 is MNHEY and CDR2 SVGAGI. The CDR3 region is CASERAGRNTEAFF. Here the CDR3 DNA reads TGTGCCAGCGAAAGGGCAGGGAGGAACACTGAAGCTTTCTTT.

The chain employs TRBV11-2 and TRBJ2-7; 8 bases match TRBD1. CDR3 length: 14 residues. In germline, CDR1 is SGHAT, CDR2 FQNNGV. The V segment lost 5 bases and the J segment 3 bases; nucleotides outside the gene matches: 6. The CDR3, as DNA: TGTGCCAGCAGCCACGGGACAGGACGCTACGAGCAGTACTTC. It specifies CASSHGTGRYEQYF.

The genes are TRBV7-9 and TRBJ2-7, with no clear D. Germline loops: CDR1 SEHNR, CDR2 FQNEAQ (reference sequence). The germline V and J ends were trimmed by 1 base and 0 bases, with 10 bases remaining between them. This CDR3 is 15 amino acids long. Here the CDR3 reads CASSLGLGYSYEQYF. The CDR3 coding sequence is TGTGCCAGCAGCTTAGGTTTGGGATACTCCTACGAGCAGTACTTC.

The V gene is TRBV29-1, the J gene TRBJ2-7, with D perhaps TRBD1 (5 bases). The CDR3 is 15 amino acids. The germline V gene encodes CDR1 SQVTM and CDR2 ANQGSEA. V was pared by 7 bases and J by 3 bases, with 22 bases between. CDR3 in amino acids: CSGVKGQGTYYEQYF. DNA of the CDR3: TGCAGCGGGGTAAAAGGGCAGGGAACATACTACGAGCAGTACTTC.

The V and J genes are TRBV2 and TRBJ1-1; D gene unclear. V lost 8 bases, J lost 10 bases, and 14 bases lay in between. Germline V gene data show CDR1 as SNHLY and CDR2 as FYNNEI. The CDR3 sequence is 11 residues long. The CDR3 nucleotides read TGTGCCAGCCTAGGAGAGATCGGAGCTTTCTTT. This translates into CASLGEIGAFF.

This clone occurred once. The V call is TRBV19, the J call TRBJ2-1; D might be TRBD2 (6 bases). This CDR3 region has 15 residues. CDR1 is LNHDA, CDR2 SQIVND, per germline (reference sequence). The V gene lost 9 bases and the J gene lost 0 bases, with 15 bases spanning the gap. CDR3 sequence reads: CASQDGLSSYNEQFF. The CDR3 DNA reads TGTGCCAGCCAGGATGGACTAAGCTCCTACAATGAGCAGTTCTTC.

The chain joins TRBV18 to TRBJ2-3, with unresolved D. Trimming removed 3 bases at V and 1 base at J, with 11 bases between. There are 15 residues in the CDR3. The V gene's germline CDR1 is KGHSH and CDR2 LQKENI. Written as DNA, the CDR3 is TGTGCCAGCTCACCTGTCGACCGCGGCACAGATACGCAGTATTTT. Translation: CASSPVDRGTDTQYF.

This rearrangement joins TRBV19 to TRBJ2-6; no reliable D call. V was trimmed by 10 bases and J by 2 bases, leaving 12 bases between them. The CDR3 length is 14 residues. The germline V gene has CDR1 LNHDA and CDR2 SQIVND (reference sequence). The CDR3 nucleotides are TGTGCCACTGCCGTGTCGGCTGGGGCCAACGTCCTGACTTTC. Residues: CATAVSAGANVLTF.

This clone was detected only a few times. The chain uses TRBV4-1 and TRBJ2-2, with a tentative D call TRBD1 (5 bases). This CDR3 spans 15 amino acids. Looked up from germline, CDR1 is MGHRA and CDR2 is YSYEKL. The germline V and J ends were trimmed by 1 base and 6 bases, with 12 bases remaining between them. CDR3 amino acids: CASSQGLTVPGELFF. The CDR3 nucleotides read TGCGCCAGCAGCCAAGGGCTGACAGTCCCCGGGGAGCTGTTTTTT.

The gene calls are TRBV19 and TRBJ2-1; D not resolved. Germline values: CDR1 LNHDA, CDR2 SQIVND (reference sequence). This CDR3 region has 16 residues. Trimming stripped 5 bases from V and 0 bases from J, with 14 bases between. CDR3 sequence reads: CASSYGSLSSYNEQFF. The CDR3 DNA follows: TGTGCCAGTAGTTACGGCTCCCTCAGCTCCTACAATGAGCAGTTCTTC.

The rearrangement links TRBV28 to TRBJ1-2, with unresolved D. Germline V gene sequence: CDR1 MDHEN, CDR2 SYDVKM. This CDR3 is built from 12 residues. V lost 8 bases and J lost 4, with 11 bases in between. DNA for the CDR3: TGTGCCAGCTCTATCCGGGCCTATGGCTACACCTTC. It specifies CASSIRAYGYTF.

The J gene is TRBJ2-1, the V gene TRBV7-9, with TRBD1 as a possible D gene (5 bases). This CDR3 has 14 residues. Trimming pared 6 bases from V and 0 bases from J, leaving 9 bases between. Germline V gives CDR1 SEHNR, CDR2 FQNEAQ (reference sequence). In DNA, the CDR3 is TGTGCCAGCAGAGCAGGGTCCTCCTACAATGAGCAGTTCTTC. Translation gives CASRAGSSYNEQFF. The variable domain in full, with the rest retrieved from reference TRBV7-9 and TRBJ2-1, is DTGVSQNPRHKITKRGQNVTFRCDPISEHNRLYWYRQTLGQGPEFLTYFQNEAQLEKSRLLSDRFSAERPKGSFSTLEIQRTEQGDSAMYLCASRAGSSYNEQFFGPGTRLTVL.

With regard to this clone: Other DNA variants within this sample encode the same CDR3. The chain has TRBV18 and TRBJ1-1, with unresolved D. The V and J ends lost 3 bases and 0 bases respectively, with 5 bases between them. The CDR3 has 13 amino acids. Germline V gene lookup returns CDR1 KGHSH and CDR2 LQKENI. CDR3: CASSPQMNTEAFF. Here the CDR3 DNA reads TGTGCCAGCTCACCGCAGATGAACACTGAAGCTTTCTTT. Drawing the rest from reference TRBV18 and TRBJ1-1, the complete variable domain is NAGVMQNPRHLVRRRGQEARLRCSPMKGHSHVYWYRQLPEEGLKFMVYLQKENIIDESGMPKERFSAEFPKEGPSILRIQQVVRGDSAAYFCASSPQMNTEAFFGQGTRLTVV.

This chain connects TRBV7-3 to TRBJ2-3; D is perhaps TRBD2 (6 bases). This CDR3 region has 14 residues. CDR1 is SGHTA and CDR2 is FQGTGA in the germline V gene. Trimming took 5 bases from V and 3 from J, leaving 12 bases between them. The CDR3 loop reads CASSMTDYTDTQYF. The CDR3 DNA sequence: TGTGCCAGCAGCATGACGGACTATACAGATACGCAGTATTTT.

The chain carries TRBV7-2 and TRBJ1-5, with 9 bases identical to TRBD1. The CDR3 contains 17 residues. Trimming cost V 2 bases and J 7 bases; bases outside gene matches: 12. Germline loops: CDR1 SGHTA, CDR2 FQGNSA. CDR3 residues: CASSLSTYRGLGQPQHF. Written as DNA, the CDR3 is TGTGCCAGCAGCTTATCCACCTACAGGGGGCTCGGGCAGCCCCAGCATTTT.

About this clone itself: Other DNA sequences in the sample encode the same CDR3. CDR3 amino acids: CASSRDNEQFF. In nucleotides, the CDR3 is TGCGCCAGCAGTCGTGACAATGAGCAGTTCTTC. The rearrangement joins TRBV4-1 to TRBJ2-1; D gene unclear. Per germline, CDR1 MGHRA and CDR2 YSYEKL. The CDR3 runs to 11 residues. Trimming cost V 6 bases and J 5 bases, with 5 bases left between them.

The rearrangement links TRBV5-1 to TRBJ2-4; D may be TRBD1 (6 bases). The germline V and J ends were trimmed by 0 bases and 7 bases, with 11 bases remaining between them. The CDR3 runs 14 residues. Germline values: CDR1 SGHRS, CDR2 YFSETQ. For the CDR3, the DNA is TGCGCCAGCAGCTTGGGTCAGGGGAGTAACATTCAGTACTTC. Protein sequence: CASSLGQGSNIQYF.

The V call is TRBV2, the J call TRBJ2-7, with 8 positions matching TRBD1. Germline trimming cut 5 bases from V and 3 bases from J; bases unmatched to any gene: 6. CDR1 and CDR2 (germline): SNHLY, FYNNEI. The CDR3 loop spans 14 amino acids. The CDR3 reads CASSRGQVFYEQYF. As DNA, the CDR3 is TGTGCCAGCAGTCGGGGACAGGTCTTCTACGAGCAGTACTTC.

The J gene is TRBJ1-4, the V gene TRBV15, with a possible D match to TRBD1 (6 bases). The CDR3 runs 12 residues. The V gene lost 8 bases and the J gene lost 7 bases, with 11 bases spanning the gap. The V gene's germline CDR1 is LNHNV and CDR2 YYDKDF (reference sequence). Here the CDR3 DNA reads TGTGCCACCTCCAGGGGTGGTGAAAAACTGTTTTTT. Amino acids: CATSRGGEKLFF.

CDR3 amino acids: CASSQDRDLDGFRVYGYTF. CDR3 sequence (DNA): TGTGCCAGCAGCCAAGATCGGGACCTGGACGGTTTTCGAGTCTATGGCTACACCTTC. The chain couples TRBV14 to TRBJ1-2; maybe TRBD1 (5 bases). Trimming removed 0 bases from V and 4 bases from J, with 24 bases in between. Germline-derived CDR1 and CDR2 are SGHDN and FVKESK. The CDR3 has 19 residues.

The gene calls are TRBV4-3 and TRBJ2-5, with 9 bases identical to TRBD1. Per germline, CDR1 LGHNA and CDR2 YSLEER. The CDR3 is 16 residues long. V shed 0 bases and J 4 bases; nucleotides not matched to a gene: 6. DNA for the CDR3: TGCGCCAGCAGCCAAGATCTACAGGGGGCACGAGAGACCCAGTACTTC. Protein sequence: CASSQDLQGARETQYF.